The source of this TCR beta chain is a study of tumor-infiltrating lymphocytes in oesophageal squamous cell carcinoma. CDR1 and CDR2 (germline): SGHNT, YYREEE (reference sequence). The CDR3 loop spans 15 amino acids. Trimming removed 2 bases from V and 1 base from J; junction bases left unmatched: 3. MiXCR, applied by TCRdb to the PCR reads, yields one record per CDR3 protein. This sample has 16,000 or so distinct CDR3 sequences; around 52% occur once, and the top ten carry over 15%. The clonotype was recovered from a male donor with esophageal squamous cell carcinoma. The source material was esophageal tumor tissue. The rearrangement links TRBV5-4 to TRBJ2-3; 8 bases are a match to TRBD1. This CDR3 reads CASSLSGGGTDTQYF. CDR3 nucleotides: TGTGCCAGCAGCTTATCAGGGGGCGGCACAGATACGCAGTATTTT.